The clone carrying this T cell receptor (beta chain) has more than one count but fewer than ten. Its antigen is still unknown. The second PCR ran roughly 6 to 11 cycles with a sample-barcoded 5' primer and J-beta primers. TCRdb re-called the 5' RACE reads through MiXCR, storing one row per CDR3 protein. This sample has about a million distinct CDR3 sequences, with roughly half found just once. The CDR3 runs 14 residues. CDR1 is MDHEN and CDR2 is SYDVKM in the germline V gene. Trimming shortened V by 5 bases and J by 0 bases, and 11 bases separated the two germline ends. The data belong to a study of blood T cells in healthy people across ages. Study-wide results and caveats: Donors of long life had a larger count of naive CD4+ cells and greater diversity than aged donors.

The sample comprised blood. V usage is TRBV28 and J usage is TRBJ2-7; possible D gene TRBD1, 6 bases. The receptor's source is a woman aged 55-70 years in good health. As DNA, the CDR3 is TGTGCCAGCAGTGAACAACAGGGCTCCTACGAGCAGTACTTC. Protein: CASSEQQGSYEQYF.